This TCR beta chain was obtained from a study of Ad26.COV2.S vaccination and SARS-CoV-2 variants. Treatment described: 19 received Ad26.COV2.S at low or high dose, single or two shots; a few received placebo; per-sample allocation not given. Sampling was performed 63 days after the first vaccine or placebo injection. There are 14 residues in the CDR3. Germline assignment: CDR1 SGHNT and CDR2 YYREEE (reference sequence). The V end lost 0 bases, the J end lost 0 bases, and 7 bases lay between the germline ends. Repertoires were generated with immunoSEQ multiplex PCR, while TCRdb's copy carries only in-frame clones and drops some. The sample yields 300,000 to 350,000 clones, around four fifths seen once.

V and J are TRBV5-4 and TRBJ2-7; D call uncertain. The clonotype was recovered from a person between 18 and 59 years old who received the Ad26.COV2.S COVID-19 vaccine or a placebo. The specimen was peripheral blood, collected in a trial of Ad26.COV2.S vaccine versus placebo. CDR3 residues: CASSLGTASYEQYF. DNA for the CDR3: TGTGCCAGCAGCTTGGGAACAGCCTCCTACGAGCAGTACTTC.